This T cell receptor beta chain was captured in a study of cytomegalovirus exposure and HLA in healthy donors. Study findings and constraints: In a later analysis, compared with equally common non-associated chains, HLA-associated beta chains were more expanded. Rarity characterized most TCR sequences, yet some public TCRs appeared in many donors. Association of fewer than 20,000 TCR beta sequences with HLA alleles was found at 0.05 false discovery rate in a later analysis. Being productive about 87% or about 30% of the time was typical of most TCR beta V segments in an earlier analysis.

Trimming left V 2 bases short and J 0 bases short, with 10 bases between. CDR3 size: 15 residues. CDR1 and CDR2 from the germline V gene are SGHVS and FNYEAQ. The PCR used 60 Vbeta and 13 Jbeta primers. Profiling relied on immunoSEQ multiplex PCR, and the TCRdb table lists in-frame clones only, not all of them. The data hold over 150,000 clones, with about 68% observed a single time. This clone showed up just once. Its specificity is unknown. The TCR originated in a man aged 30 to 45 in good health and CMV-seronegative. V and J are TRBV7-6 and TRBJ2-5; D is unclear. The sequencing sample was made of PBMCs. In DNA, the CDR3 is TGTGCCAGCAGCTTACAGGCAACCTACCAAGAGACCCAGTACTTC. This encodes CASSLQATYQETQYF.